This T cell receptor beta chain was identified during a study of quantifying T cell responses using KT2 cells. About the research overall: Reverse transcription used primers in the TCR alpha and beta constant regions. The second PCR ran as a qPCR until a predetermined fluorescence threshold was reached.

This clonotype was counted between two and nine times. KT2, a clone with a known TCR, was spiked into unfractionated PBMC. The cDNA 3' end received a ligated oligonucleotide with a UMI. An equimolar mix of RC1.1 and RC1.2 primed the beta chain across TRBC1 and TRBC2. MiXCR was run by TCRdb on the UMI-ligation and nested PCR reads, yielding one entry per CDR3 protein. The table lists under 35,000 distinct CDR3 sequences, approximately 10% of them singletons. Deletions cut 5 bases from V and 1 base from J, with 8 bases between. The CDR3 is 13 amino acids. The chain employs TRBV12-3 or TRBV12-4 and TRBJ2-5; D perhaps matches TRBD2 (5 bases). The sequenced material came from PBMCs spiked with cells of the T cell clone KT2. The TCR sequence derives from a human donor. The CDR3 loop is CASSRTRQETQYF. In DNA form, the CDR3 reads TGTGCCAGCAGTCGGACTCGCCAAGAGACCCAGTACTTC.